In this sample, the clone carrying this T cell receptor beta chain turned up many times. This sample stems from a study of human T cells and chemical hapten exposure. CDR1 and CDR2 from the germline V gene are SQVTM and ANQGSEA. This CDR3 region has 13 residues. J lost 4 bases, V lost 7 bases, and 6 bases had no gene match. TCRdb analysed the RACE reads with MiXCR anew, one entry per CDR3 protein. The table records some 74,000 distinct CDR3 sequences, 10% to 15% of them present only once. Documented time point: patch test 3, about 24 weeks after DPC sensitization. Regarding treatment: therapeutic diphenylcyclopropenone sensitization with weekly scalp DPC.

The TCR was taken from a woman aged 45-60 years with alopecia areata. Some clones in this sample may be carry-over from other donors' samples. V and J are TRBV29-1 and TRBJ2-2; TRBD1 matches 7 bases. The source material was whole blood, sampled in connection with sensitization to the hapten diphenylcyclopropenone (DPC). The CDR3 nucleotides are TGCAGCGGACGGACAGGAGGCACCGGGGAGCTGTTTTTT. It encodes CSGRTGGTGELFF.